The 3 T cell receptor beta chains listed next were all sequenced from one sample in a study of a mutant IDH1 vaccine in newly diagnosed glioma. Time point meaning: week 35, safety follow-up. The investigators gave 300 ug of mutant IDH1 20-mer peptide in each vaccine dose, together with topical imiquimod. TCRdb keeps only in-frame clones here, not all; method: immunoSEQ multiplex PCR. The sample lists about 54,000 clones, roughly nine tenths occurring once. Antigens of these TCRs are unknown. The source was PBMCs, collected from a glioma patient whose treatment included an IDH1 peptide vaccine. These receptors all stem from a man aged 35-49 years with glioma.

V is TRBV6-5 and J is TRBJ2-5; D may match TRBD1 or TRBD2 (5 bases each). The CDR3 loop spans 15 amino acids. V was clipped by 2 bases and J by 4 bases, with 14 bases between them. Germline CDR1 and CDR2: MNHEY and SVGAGI. DNA of the CDR3: TGTGCCAGCAGTTACGGGACCGCACGGTCAGAGACCCAGTACTTC. It yields the protein CASSYGTARSETQYF.

The chain employs TRBV6-5 and TRBJ2-5; TRBD2 aligns across 7 bases. The CDR3 is 12 amino acids. The junction had 7 bases not matched to a gene; V was cut back by 6 bases and J by 9 bases. CDR1 and CDR2 from the germline V gene are MNHEY and SVGAGI. The CDR3 here is CASRRDAGAQYF. CDR3 nucleotide sequence: TGTGCCAGCAGACGGGACGCGGGGGCCCAGTACTTC.

A note on this clone: This sample includes further DNA sequences coding for the same CDR3. This chain connects TRBV9 to TRBJ2-7; D is perhaps TRBD2 (6 bases). The CDR3 consists of 15 residues. Germline CDR1 reads SGDLS; CDR2 reads YYNGEE. V was shortened by 0 bases and J by 4 bases, with 14 bases between the two germline ends. For the CDR3, the DNA is TGTGCCAGCAGCGTAGCTTCGGGGGTCGCTTACGAGCAGTACTTC. Translation: CASSVASGVAYEQYF.